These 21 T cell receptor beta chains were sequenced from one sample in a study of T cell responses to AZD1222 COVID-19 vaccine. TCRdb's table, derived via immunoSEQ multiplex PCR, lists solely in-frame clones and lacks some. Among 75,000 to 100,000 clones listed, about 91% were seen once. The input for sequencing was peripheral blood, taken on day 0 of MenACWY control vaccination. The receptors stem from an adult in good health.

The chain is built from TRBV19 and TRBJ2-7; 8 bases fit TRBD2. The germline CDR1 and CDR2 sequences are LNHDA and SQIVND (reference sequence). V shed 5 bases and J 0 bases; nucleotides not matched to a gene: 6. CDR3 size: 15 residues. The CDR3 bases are TGTGCCAGTAGTCGCCGGGGGGGGAACTCCTACGAGCAGTACTTC. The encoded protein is CASSRRGGNSYEQYF.

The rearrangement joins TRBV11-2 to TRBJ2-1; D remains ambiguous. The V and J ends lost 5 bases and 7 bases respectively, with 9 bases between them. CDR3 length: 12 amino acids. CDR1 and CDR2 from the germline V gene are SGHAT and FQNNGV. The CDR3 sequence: CASSAATNEQFF. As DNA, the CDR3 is TGTGCCAGCAGCGCCGCTACGAATGAGCAGTTCTTC.

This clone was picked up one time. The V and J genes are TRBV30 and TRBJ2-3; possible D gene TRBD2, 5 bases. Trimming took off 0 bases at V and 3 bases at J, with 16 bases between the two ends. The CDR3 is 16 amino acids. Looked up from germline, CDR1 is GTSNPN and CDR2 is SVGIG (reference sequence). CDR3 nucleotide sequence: TGTGCCTGGAGTGTTCGGGGAGAGGGTAAGACAGATACGCAGTATTTT. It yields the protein CAWSVRGEGKTDTQYF.

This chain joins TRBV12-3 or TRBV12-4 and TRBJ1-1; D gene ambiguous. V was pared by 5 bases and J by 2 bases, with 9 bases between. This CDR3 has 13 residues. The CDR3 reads CASSPLVNTEAFF. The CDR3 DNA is TGTGCCAGCAGTCCCTTGGTCAACACTGAAGCTTTCTTT.

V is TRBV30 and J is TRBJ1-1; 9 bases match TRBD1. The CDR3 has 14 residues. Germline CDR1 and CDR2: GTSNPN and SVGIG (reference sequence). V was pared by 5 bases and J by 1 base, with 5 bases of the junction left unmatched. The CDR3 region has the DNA TGTGCCTGGGAGAAGGACAGGGGGAACACTGAAGCTTTCTTT. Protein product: CAWEKDRGNTEAFF.

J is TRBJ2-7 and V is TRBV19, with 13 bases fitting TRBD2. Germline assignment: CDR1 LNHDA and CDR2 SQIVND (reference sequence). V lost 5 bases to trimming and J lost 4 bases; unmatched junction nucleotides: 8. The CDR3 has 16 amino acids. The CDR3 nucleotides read TGTGCCAGTAGTGGCCAGACTAGCGGGGGGTTGTACGAGCAGTACTTC. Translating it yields CASSGQTSGGLYEQYF.

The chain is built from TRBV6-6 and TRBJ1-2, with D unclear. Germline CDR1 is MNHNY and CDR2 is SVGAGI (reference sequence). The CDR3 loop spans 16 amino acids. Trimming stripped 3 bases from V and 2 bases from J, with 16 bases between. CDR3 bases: TGTGCCAGCAGTTATAGTCCCCTCACCGGGAACTATGGCTACACCTTC. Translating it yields CASSYSPLTGNYGYTF.

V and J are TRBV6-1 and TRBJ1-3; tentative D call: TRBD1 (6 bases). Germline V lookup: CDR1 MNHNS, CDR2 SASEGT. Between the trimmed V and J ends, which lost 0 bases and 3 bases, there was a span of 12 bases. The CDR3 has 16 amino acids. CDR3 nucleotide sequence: TGTGCCAGCAGTGAAGCGTCGGGGGCCGGTGGAAACACCATATATTTT. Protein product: CASSEASGAGGNTIYF.

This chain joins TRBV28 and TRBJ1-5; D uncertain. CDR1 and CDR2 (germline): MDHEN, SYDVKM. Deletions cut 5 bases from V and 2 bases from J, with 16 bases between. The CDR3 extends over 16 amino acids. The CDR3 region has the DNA TGTGCCAGCAGTGCCCCGAGTGGAACCCGCAATCAGCCCCAGCATTTT. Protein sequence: CASSAPSGTRNQPQHF.

The chain's CDR3 is CASSQGGVGEKLFF. As DNA, the CDR3 is TGTGCCAGCAGCCAAGGTGGGGTTGGAGAAAAACTGTTTTTT. V gene TRBV4-2 combines with J gene TRBJ1-4; no definite D call. Germline values: CDR1 LGHNA, CDR2 YNFKEQ. This CDR3 comprises 14 residues. The ends were cut back, 1 base at V and 8 bases at J, with 11 bases in the middle.

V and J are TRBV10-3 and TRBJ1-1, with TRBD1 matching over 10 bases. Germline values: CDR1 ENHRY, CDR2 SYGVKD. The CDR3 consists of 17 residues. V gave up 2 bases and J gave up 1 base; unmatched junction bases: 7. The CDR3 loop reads CAISEQRTGGSNTEAFF. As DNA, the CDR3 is TGTGCCATCAGTGAGCAAAGGACAGGGGGATCGAACACTGAAGCTTTCTTT.

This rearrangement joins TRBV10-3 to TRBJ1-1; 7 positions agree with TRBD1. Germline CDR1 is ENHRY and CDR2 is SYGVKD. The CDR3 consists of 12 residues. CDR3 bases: TGTGCTTCTAGACAGGGCGACACTGAAGCTTTCTTT. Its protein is CASRQGDTEAFF.

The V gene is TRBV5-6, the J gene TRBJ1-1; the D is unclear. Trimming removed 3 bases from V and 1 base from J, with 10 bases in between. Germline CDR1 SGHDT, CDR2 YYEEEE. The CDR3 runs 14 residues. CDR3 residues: CASSYLARNTEAFF. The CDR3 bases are TGTGCCAGCAGCTATCTAGCTAGGAACACTGAAGCTTTCTTT.

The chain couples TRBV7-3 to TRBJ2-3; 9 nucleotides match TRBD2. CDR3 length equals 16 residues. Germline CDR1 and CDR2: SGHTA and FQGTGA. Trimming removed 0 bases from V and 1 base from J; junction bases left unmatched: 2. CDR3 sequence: CASSLTPSGGTDTQYF. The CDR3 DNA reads TGTGCCAGCAGCTTAACTCCTAGCGGGGGCACAGATACGCAGTATTTT.

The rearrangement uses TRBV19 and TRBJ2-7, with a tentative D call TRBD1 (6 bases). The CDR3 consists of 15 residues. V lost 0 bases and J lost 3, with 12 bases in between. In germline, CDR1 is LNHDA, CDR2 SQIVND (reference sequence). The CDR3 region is CASSIDSHRDYEQYF. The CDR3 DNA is TGTGCCAGTAGTATAGATTCTCACAGGGACTACGAGCAGTACTTC.

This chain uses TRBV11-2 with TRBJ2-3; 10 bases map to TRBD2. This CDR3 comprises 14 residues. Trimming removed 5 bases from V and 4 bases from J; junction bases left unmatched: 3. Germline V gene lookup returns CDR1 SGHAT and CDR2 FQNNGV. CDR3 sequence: CASSPGTSADTQYF. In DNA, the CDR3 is TGTGCCAGCAGCCCCGGGACTAGCGCAGATACGCAGTATTTT.

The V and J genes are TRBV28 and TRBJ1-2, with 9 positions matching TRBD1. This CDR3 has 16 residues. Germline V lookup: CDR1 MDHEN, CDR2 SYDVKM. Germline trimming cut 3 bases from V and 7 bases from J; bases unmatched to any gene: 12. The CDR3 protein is CASSLTATGGVSGYTF. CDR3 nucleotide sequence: TGTGCCAGCAGTTTGACTGCGACAGGGGGTGTCTCTGGCTACACCTTC.

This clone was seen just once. Written as DNA, the CDR3 is TGCGCCAGCAGCCAGACAGGGGTATTAGATGAGCAGTTCTTC. As protein: CASSQTGVLDEQFF. V gene TRBV4-3 combines with J gene TRBJ2-1; 8 bases are shared with TRBD1. V lost 3 bases and J lost 8; bases outside the gene matches: 6. Germline loops: CDR1 LGHNA, CDR2 YSLEER. CDR3 length: 14 residues.

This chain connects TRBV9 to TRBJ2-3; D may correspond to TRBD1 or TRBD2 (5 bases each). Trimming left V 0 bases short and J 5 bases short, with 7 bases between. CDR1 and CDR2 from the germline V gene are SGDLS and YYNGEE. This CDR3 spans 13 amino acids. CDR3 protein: CASSVGGKDTQYF. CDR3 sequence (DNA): TGTGCCAGCAGCGTAGGGGGGAAAGATACGCAGTATTTT.

In DNA, the CDR3 is TGTGCCAGCAGCTTGGACAGGGCCGCGGATGGCTACACCTTC. Its protein product is CASSLDRAADGYTF. The V call is TRBV5-4, the J call TRBJ1-2, with a possible D match to TRBD1 (6 bases). The length of the CDR3 is 14 residues. V dropped 0 bases and J dropped 6 bases, with 12 bases sitting between them. Germline V lookup: CDR1 SGHNT, CDR2 YYREEE (reference sequence).

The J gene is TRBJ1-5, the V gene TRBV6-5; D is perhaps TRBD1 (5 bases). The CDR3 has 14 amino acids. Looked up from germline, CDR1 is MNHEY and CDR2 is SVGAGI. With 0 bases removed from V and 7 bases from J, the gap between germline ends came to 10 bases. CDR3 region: CASSYSGGGQPQHF. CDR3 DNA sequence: TGTGCCAGCAGTTACTCGGGGGGGGGACAGCCCCAGCATTTT.